The present T cell receptor beta chain was sequenced within a study of T cell changes during pregnancy in multiple sclerosis. Between the trimmed V and J ends, which lost 3 bases and 0 bases, there was a span of 6 bases. From germline, CDR1 is LNHDA and CDR2 SQIVND (reference sequence). The CDR3 runs to 14 residues. The table came from immunoSEQ multiplex PCR; TCRdb's copy has only in-frame clones and leaves some out. Of tens of thousands of clones listed, less than 95% are singletons. The chain uses TRBV19 and TRBJ1-5, with a weak D call TRBD1 (5 bases). The sequencing here drew on peripheral blood, taken in the third trimester of pregnancy. This sequence originates from a female donor with multiple sclerosis, enrolled in a pregnancy study. In DNA, the CDR3 is TGTGCCAGTAGTATCAGGGATAGCAATCAGCCCCAGCATTTT. It translates to CASSIRDSNQPQHF.